One sample yielded the 32 T cell receptor beta chains listed below, sequenced in a study of blood T cell repertoires in COVID-19. Sequenced by immunoSEQ multiplex PCR; TCRdb stores in-frame clones only, minus some. The sample lists approximately 170,000 clones; around four fifths were seen once. The sequencing input was peripheral blood. Receptors originate from an older woman with COVID-19, enrolled during active disease.

This sequence joins TRBV4-1 and TRBJ2-3, with TRBD1 as a possible D gene (6 bases). V was shortened by 0 bases and J by 5 bases, with 21 bases between the two germline ends. The CDR3 consists of 18 residues. Germline V CDR1 and CDR2: MGHRA, YSYEKL. The CDR3 here is CASSQDARRGVGGDTQYF. CDR3 DNA sequence: TGCGCCAGCAGCCAAGATGCACGACGAGGGGTAGGGGGAGATACGCAGTATTTT.

The chain employs TRBV29-1 and TRBJ1-2, with D hard to call. V was clipped by 3 bases and J by 6 bases, with 5 bases between them. This CDR3 is built from 10 residues. Germline loops: CDR1 SQVTM, CDR2 ANQGSEA. CDR3 sequence reads: CSVDGDGYTF. DNA for the CDR3: TGCAGCGTTGACGGGGATGGCTACACCTTC.

The gene calls are TRBV28 and TRBJ2-7, with a tentative D call TRBD1 (6 bases). With 5 bases removed from V and 2 bases from J, the gap between germline ends came to 13 bases. Germline CDR1 and CDR2: MDHEN and SYDVKM. CDR3 length: 14 residues. The CDR3 loop is CASSPYGQTYEQYV. The DNA of the CDR3 is TGTGCCAGCAGTCCGTACGGACAGACCTACGAGCAGTACGTC.

The rearrangement links TRBV6-1 to TRBJ1-2; D is uncertain. Germline lookup yields CDR1 MNHNS and CDR2 SASEGT. V dropped 3 bases and J dropped 2 bases, with 7 bases sitting between them. This CDR3 has 13 residues. The CDR3 loop reads CASSDQINYGYTF. The CDR3 region has the DNA TGTGCCAGCAGTGACCAGATAAACTATGGCTACACCTTC.

The chain joins TRBV10-3 to TRBJ2-5; perhaps TRBD1 as D (5 bases). The CDR3 length is 13 residues. V lost 2 bases and J lost 4, with 8 bases in between. Germline V gene data show CDR1 as ENHRY and CDR2 as SYGVKD. The CDR3 reads CAISEGAGETQYF. The CDR3 DNA reads TGTGCCATCAGTGAGGGGGCTGGAGAGACCCAGTACTTC.

The rearrangement joins TRBV10-3 to TRBJ1-4, with 12 bases lining up with TRBD1. The CDR3 length is 14 residues. Germline values: CDR1 ENHRY, CDR2 SYGVKD. The ends lost 6 bases at V and 8 bases at J; junction bases unmatched: 4. DNA for the CDR3: TGTGCCATCAGGGGACAGGGGGCGACGGAAAAACTGTTTTTT. This encodes CAIRGQGATEKLFF.

This sequence joins TRBV3-1 (or the pseudogene TRBV3-2) and TRBJ2-1, with D perhaps TRBD1 (5 bases). Germline V gene sequence: CDR1 LGHDT, CDR2 YNNKEL (reference sequence). V shed 8 bases and J shed 0 bases, with 14 bases lying between them. The CDR3 is made up of 15 amino acids. DNA of the CDR3: TGTGCCAGCGGGGCAGTTCGCAGCTCCTACAATGAGCAGTTCTTC. Its translation is CASGAVRSSYNEQFF.

The rearrangement joins TRBV6-6 to TRBJ2-2; tentatively, D is TRBD2 (5 bases). The germline CDR1 and CDR2 sequences are MNHNY and SVGAGI (reference sequence). There are 14 residues in the CDR3. Trimming cost V 6 bases and J 0 bases, with 8 bases left between them. CDR3 in amino acids: CASSKEANTGELFF. As DNA, the CDR3 is TGTGCCAGCAGCAAGGAGGCGAACACCGGGGAGCTGTTTTTT.

CDR3 residues: CASSLRTGGWGGTEAFF. In DNA, the CDR3 is TGTGCCAGCAGTCTAAGGACAGGGGGCTGGGGTGGCACTGAAGCTTTCTTT. The J gene is TRBJ1-1, the V gene TRBV28; TRBD1 agrees at 11 bases. This CDR3 has 17 amino acids. The germline V gene has CDR1 MDHEN and CDR2 SYDVKM. V was pared by 5 bases and J by 4 bases, with 12 bases of the junction left unmatched.

The chain employs TRBV30 and TRBJ2-2; D not certain. Between the trimmed V and J ends, which lost 0 bases and 5 bases, there was a span of 10 bases. Looked up from germline, CDR1 is GTSNPN and CDR2 is SVGIG (reference sequence). The CDR3 length is 14 residues. Here the CDR3 DNA reads TGTGCCTGGAGTGTACTGGCGAGGACCGGGGAGCTGTTTTTT. It codes for CAWSVLARTGELFF.

This chain joins TRBV11-2 and TRBJ2-7, with D maybe TRBD1 (8 bases). The length of the CDR3 is 19 residues. The germline gives CDR1 SGHAT, CDR2 FQNNGV. Deletions cut 5 bases from V and 2 bases from J, with 28 bases between. CDR3 nucleotide sequence: TGTGCCAGCAGCGACCGGAGGGACAGGCTGCCCGGGGGGCCCTACGAGCAGTACGTC. Translating gives CASSDRRDRLPGGPYEQYV.

The rearrangement links TRBV10-3 to TRBJ1-2; D uncertain. Trimming cost V 0 bases and J 8 bases, with 13 bases left between them. CDR1 ENHRY and CDR2 SYGVKD come from the germline V gene. The CDR3 is made up of 14 amino acids. This CDR3 reads CAISESEGVGGYTF. CDR3 coding DNA: TGTGCCATCAGTGAGTCTGAGGGAGTAGGCGGCTACACCTTC.

The V and J genes are TRBV6-5 and TRBJ2-3; D perhaps matches TRBD1 (8 bases). The CDR3 totals 15 residues. Germline CDR1 MNHEY, CDR2 SVGAGI. Trimming stripped 6 bases from V and 4 bases from J, with 17 bases between. CDR3 in amino acids: CASSRTGRVADTQYF. Written as DNA, the CDR3 is TGTGCCAGCAGCCGGACAGGGAGGGTTGCAGATACGCAGTATTTT.

This sequence joins TRBV28 and TRBJ1-1; maybe TRBD1 (5 bases). This CDR3 spans 12 amino acids. The germline gives CDR1 MDHEN, CDR2 SYDVKM. Trimming left V 3 bases short and J 8 bases short, with 10 bases between. In DNA form, the CDR3 reads TGTGCCAGCAGTTTGGAAAAGGGGGAAGCTTTCTTT. Residues: CASSLEKGEAFF.

The rearrangement links TRBV7-2 to TRBJ1-1, with 7 bases aligning to TRBD1. CDR1 SGHTA and CDR2 FQGNSA come from the germline V gene. The V segment lost 2 bases and the J segment 8 bases; nucleotides outside the gene matches: 5. The length of the CDR3 is 13 residues. In nucleotides, the CDR3 is TGTGCCAGCAGCTTACGAACGGACAGGGAAGCTTTCTTT. Its translation is CASSLRTDREAFF.

This sequence joins TRBV27 and TRBJ1-2; 9 bases map to TRBD1. Germline V CDR1 and CDR2: MNHEY, SMNVEV (reference sequence). This CDR3 is 15 amino acids long. V dropped 5 bases and J dropped 3; count of bases not matched to a gene: 7. CDR3 in DNA: TGTGCCAGCAGTACAGGGGGCAGGGGTGACTATGGCTACACCTTC. Its translation: CASSTGGRGDYGYTF.

The chain has TRBV27 and TRBJ1-2, with 7 bases aligning to TRBD1. Trimming cost V 5 bases and J 7 bases; bases outside gene matches: 4. The CDR3 is 12 residues long. The germline V gene has CDR1 MNHEY and CDR2 SMNVEV (reference sequence). The CDR3 reads CASSTGARGYTF. Here the CDR3 DNA reads TGTGCCAGCAGTACAGGGGCCCGTGGCTACACCTTC.

CDR3 residues: CACGQGPNGGYTF. The CDR3, as DNA: TGTGCCTGCGGACAGGGCCCCAACGGGGGCTACACCTTC. The V call is TRBV30, the J call TRBJ1-2, with 8 bases lining up with TRBD1. The CDR3 has 13 residues. Germline V gene lookup returns CDR1 GTSNPN and CDR2 SVGIG (reference sequence). The trim removed 6 bases at V and 8 bases at J, leaving 11 bases unmatched.

This rearrangement joins TRBV18 to TRBJ2-5; 7 bases agree with TRBD2. This CDR3 region has 14 residues. V trimming: 5 bases; J trimming: 4 bases; junction bases outside the gene matches: 7. Germline-derived CDR1 and CDR2 are KGHSH and LQKENI. The CDR3 region is CASSSRTSAETQYF. CDR3 nucleotide sequence: TGTGCCAGCTCATCACGCACTAGCGCAGAGACCCAGTACTTC.

The V gene is TRBV6-5, the J gene TRBJ2-1; 8 bases are a match to TRBD2. This CDR3 region has 12 residues. Germline lookup yields CDR1 MNHEY and CDR2 SVGAGI. V dropped 5 bases and J dropped 6; count of bases not matched to a gene: 0. CDR3 amino acids: CASSRGGNEQFF. The DNA for the CDR3 is TGTGCCAGCAGTCGGGGGGGCAATGAGCAGTTCTTC.

As for this clone: This same CDR3 is encoded by further DNA sequences in the sample. V and J are TRBV5-1 and TRBJ1-5; D is ambiguous. The CDR3 covers 14 residues. V was trimmed by 5 bases and J by 4 bases, leaving 13 bases between them. Germline lookup yields CDR1 SGHRS and CDR2 YFSETQ. The CDR3 loop reads CASSLEGGNQPQHF. The CDR3 nucleotides are TGCGCCAGCAGTCTCGAGGGAGGGAATCAGCCCCAGCATTTT.

The sample holds a few counts of this clone. The chain has TRBV10-1 and TRBJ1-2; D may be TRBD1 (5 bases). This CDR3 region has 13 residues. From germline, CDR1 is WNHNN and CDR2 SYGVQD (reference sequence). V lost 3 bases to trimming and J lost 3 bases, with 8 bases between them. This CDR3 is CASSDSRDYGYTF. The CDR3 bases are TGCGCCAGCAGTGATTCCAGGGACTATGGCTACACCTTC.

The DNA for the CDR3 is TGTGCCCAACAGGGGGATACTGAAGCTTTCTTT. It is translated as CAQQGDTEAFF. V usage is TRBV30 and J usage is TRBJ1-1, with TRBD1 matching over 8 bases. The V gene end was trimmed by 8 bases and the J gene end by 5 bases; junction bases not matched to a gene: 4. The CDR3 runs 11 residues. From germline, CDR1 is GTSNPN and CDR2 SVGIG (reference sequence).

V gene TRBV30 combines with J gene TRBJ1-3; D gene uncertain. CDR1 and CDR2 (germline): GTSNPN, SVGIG (reference sequence). The V and J ends lost 4 bases and 4 bases respectively, with 8 bases between them. This CDR3 comprises 12 residues. CDR3 in amino acids: CAWNPRGNTIYF. The DNA of the CDR3 is TGTGCCTGGAACCCTAGGGGAAACACCATATATTTT. The entire variable domain, with the rest obtained from reference TRBV30 and TRBJ1-3, is as follows: SQTIHQWPATLVQPVGSPLSLECTVEGTSNPNLYWYRQAAGRGLQLLFYSVGIGQISSEVPQNLSASRPQDRQFILSSKKLLLSDSGFYLCAWNPRGNTIYFGEGSWLTVV.

This clone was recorded once. This sequence joins TRBV28 and TRBJ1-2; 7 bases match TRBD1. V dropped 7 bases and J dropped 3; count of bases not matched to a gene: 5. This CDR3 has 13 residues. Germline V lookup: CDR1 MDHEN, CDR2 SYDVKM. The CDR3 spells CASNEGGDYGYTF. In nucleotides, the CDR3 is TGTGCCAGCAATGAAGGGGGCGACTATGGCTACACCTTC.

The rearrangement uses TRBV10-3 and TRBJ2-1; D possibly corresponds to TRBD1 (5 bases). This CDR3 comprises 14 residues. Trimming stripped 4 bases from V and 7 bases from J, with 14 bases between. The germline gives CDR1 ENHRY, CDR2 SYGVKD. CDR3 loop: CAISASGAGNEQFF. CDR3 in DNA: TGTGCCATCAGTGCCTCAGGAGCAGGGAATGAGCAGTTCTTC.

This clone was recorded a few times. The chain has TRBV7-2 and TRBJ2-3, with 8 nucleotides matching TRBD2. V was pared by 5 bases and J by 2 bases, with 9 bases of the junction left unmatched. This CDR3 has 16 amino acids. Germline assignment: CDR1 SGHTA and CDR2 FQGNSA. This CDR3 is CASSHTSGAYTDTQYF. CDR3 DNA: TGTGCCAGCAGCCACACTAGCGGAGCTTACACAGATACGCAGTATTTT. The complete variable domain, with remaining parts taken from reference TRBV7-2 and TRBJ2-3, reads GAGVSQSPSNKVTEKGKDVELRCDPISGHTALYWYRQSLGQGLEFLIYFQGNSAPDKSGLPSDRFSAERTGGSVSTLTIQRTQQEDSAVYLCASSHTSGAYTDTQYFGPGTRLTVL.

The rearrangement links TRBV28 to TRBJ2-5; TRBD2 matches at 10 bases. V was pared by 4 bases and J by 0 bases, with 5 bases of the junction left unmatched. The CDR3 has 16 residues. CDR1 is MDHEN and CDR2 is SYDVKM in the germline V gene. CDR3 coding DNA: TGTGCCAGCAGTTCTAGGACTAGCGGAGACCAAGAGACCCAGTACTTC. Encoded protein: CASSSRTSGDQETQYF.

This clone was recorded only once. The gene calls are TRBV5-6 and TRBJ2-4; D possibly corresponds to TRBD1 (6 bases). Germline CDR1 SGHDT, CDR2 YYEEEE. Trimming shortened V by 5 bases and J by 5 bases, and 20 bases separated the two germline ends. CDR3 length: 16 residues. The CDR3 region is CASSTVRRGRENIQYF. For the CDR3, the DNA is TGTGCCAGCAGTACAGTGCGCAGGGGAAGGGAAAACATTCAGTACTTC.

This sequence joins TRBV9 and TRBJ2-2; possible D gene TRBD1, 5 bases. Trimming cost V 0 bases and J 9 bases, with 15 bases left between them. The CDR3 extends over 15 amino acids. Germline CDR1 SGDLS, CDR2 YYNGEE. The CDR3 nucleotides read TGTGCCAGCAGCGTAGCAAGAATAGGGGATCGGGAGCTGTTTTTT. It specifies CASSVARIGDRELFF.

The chain is built from TRBV20-1 and TRBJ1-2; unclear D gene. CDR1 and CDR2 from the germline V gene are DFQATT and SNEGSKA (reference sequence). CDR3 size: 13 residues. Between the trimmed V and J ends, which lost 6 bases and 2 bases, there was a span of 13 bases. In DNA, the CDR3 is TGCAGTGCCAGTTTAGAAAACAACTATGGCTACACCTTC. This codes for CSASLENNYGYTF.

CDR3 protein: CASSPKGLAGGTDTQYF. The CDR3 nucleotides read TGTGCCAGCAGCCCCAAGGGACTAGCGGGAGGGACAGATACGCAGTATTTT. The V and J genes are TRBV7-9 and TRBJ2-3; the match to TRBD2 covers 16 bases. This CDR3 contains 17 residues. Germline values: CDR1 SEHNR, CDR2 FQNEAQ (reference sequence). The V segment lost 5 bases and the J segment 3 bases; nucleotides outside the gene matches: 5.